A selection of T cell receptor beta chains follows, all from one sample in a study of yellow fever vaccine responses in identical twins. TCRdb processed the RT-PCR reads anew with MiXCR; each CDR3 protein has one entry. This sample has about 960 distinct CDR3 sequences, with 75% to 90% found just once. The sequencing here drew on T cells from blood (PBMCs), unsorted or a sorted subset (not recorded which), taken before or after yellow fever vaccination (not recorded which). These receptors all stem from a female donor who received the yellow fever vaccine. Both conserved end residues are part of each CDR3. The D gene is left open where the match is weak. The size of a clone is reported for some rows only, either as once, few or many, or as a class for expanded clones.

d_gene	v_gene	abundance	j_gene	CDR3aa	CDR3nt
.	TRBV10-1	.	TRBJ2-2	CASMGTGELFF	TGCGCCAGCATGGGCACCGGGGAGCTGTTTTTT
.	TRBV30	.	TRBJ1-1	CAWSGAAWAEAFF	TGTGCCTGGAGTGGGGCCGCGTGGGCTGAAGCTTTCTTT
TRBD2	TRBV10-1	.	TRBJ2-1	CASSPSGGLSYNEQFF	TGCGCCAGCAGCCCTAGCGGAGGCCTCTCCTACAATGAGCAGTTCTTC
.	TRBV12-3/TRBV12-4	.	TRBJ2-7	CASRPTTVGEQYF	TGTGCCAGCAGGCCAACGACAGTCGGCGAGCAGTACTTC
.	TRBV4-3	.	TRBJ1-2	CASSQQQGLLGGYTF	TGCGCCAGCAGCCAACAACAGGGACTACTTGGGGGCTACACCTTC
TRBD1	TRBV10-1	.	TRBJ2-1	CASRPGTGPNEQFF	TGCGCCAGCAGACCCGGGACAGGGCCTAATGAGCAGTTCTTC
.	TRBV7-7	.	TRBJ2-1	CASSHRVGTYNEQFF	TGTGCTAGCAGCCACAGGGTAGGGACCTACAATGAGCAGTTCTTC
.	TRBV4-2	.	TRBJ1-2	CASSQEREGLDGYTF	TGTGCCAGCAGCCAAGAGAGGGAGGGGTTGGATGGCTACACCTTC
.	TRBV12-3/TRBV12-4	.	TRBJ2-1	CASAGIGSGGEQFF	TGTGCCAGCGCCGGGATTGGCAGTGGTGGTGAGCAGTTCTTC
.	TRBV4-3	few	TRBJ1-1	CASSQEAEREAFF	TGCGCCAGCAGCCAAGAGGCAGAACGAGAAGCTTTCTTT
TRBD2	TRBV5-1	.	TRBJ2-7	CASSLLGLAVSYEQYF	TGCGCCAGCAGCTTGCTCGGACTAGCGGTCTCCTACGAGCAGTACTTC
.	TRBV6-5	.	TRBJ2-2	CASSYSGVIGELFF	TGTGCCAGCAGTTACTCGGGGGTGATCGGGGAGCTGTTTTTT
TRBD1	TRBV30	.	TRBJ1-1	CAWRDRGPEAFF	TGTGCCTGGAGGGACAGGGGGCCTGAAGCTTTCTTT
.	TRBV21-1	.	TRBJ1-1	CASSKGVGEAFF	TGTGCCAGCAGCAAAGGGGTGGGGGAAGCTTTCTTT
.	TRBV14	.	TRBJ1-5	CASSQGYQPQHF	TGTGCCAGCAGCCAAGGGTATCAGCCCCAGCATTTT
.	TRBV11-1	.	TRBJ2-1	CASSFAAAPDEQFF	TGTGCCAGCAGCTTCGCTGCGGCCCCGGATGAGCAGTTCTTC
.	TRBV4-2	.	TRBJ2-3	CASSDRDTDTQYF	TGTGCCAGCAGCGACCGGGACACAGATACGCAGTATTTT
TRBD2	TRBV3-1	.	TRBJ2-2	CASSPGLAPGELFF	TGTGCCAGCAGCCCGGGACTAGCACCCGGGGAGCTGTTTTTT
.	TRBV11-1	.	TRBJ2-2	CASSGQNTGELFF	TGTGCCAGCAGCGGACAGAACACCGGGGAGCTGTTTTTT
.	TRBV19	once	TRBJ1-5	CATDSHDQPQHF	TGTGCCACTGACAGCCACGATCAGCCCCAGCATTTT
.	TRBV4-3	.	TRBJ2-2	CASSQDLGGIRGELFF	TGCGCCAGCAGCCAAGATCTCGGAGGGATACGCGGGGAGCTGTTTTTT
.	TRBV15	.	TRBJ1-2	CATSREAGSGYTF	TGTGCCACCAGCAGAGAGGCAGGGAGTGGCTACACCTTC
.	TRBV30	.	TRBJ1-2	CAWSEGEWSYGYTF	TGTGCCTGGAGTGAGGGGGAGTGGAGCTATGGCTACACCTTC
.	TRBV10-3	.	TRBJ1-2	CAINGDDYGYTF	TGTGCCATCAACGGGGACGACTATGGCTACACCTTC
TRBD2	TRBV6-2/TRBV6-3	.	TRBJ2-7	CASRDPQRESHEQYF	TGTGCCAGCAGAGACCCCCAGCGGGAGTCCCACGAGCAGTACTTC
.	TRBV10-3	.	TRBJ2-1	CAISEELGGRSYNEQFF	TGTGCCATCAGTGAGGAACTGGGGGGCCGCTCCTACAATGAGCAGTTCTTC
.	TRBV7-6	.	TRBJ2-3	CASSLGLDTQYF	TGTGCCAGCAGTCTAGGGTTAGATACGCAGTATTTT
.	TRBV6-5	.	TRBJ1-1	CASSYLSKMANTEAFF	TGTGCCAGCAGTTACTTGAGCAAGATGGCTAACACTGAAGCTTTCTTT
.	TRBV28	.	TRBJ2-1	CASTINNEQFF	TGTGCCAGCACGATAAACAATGAGCAGTTCTTC
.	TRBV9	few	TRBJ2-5	CASSVGRNKETQYF	TGTGCCAGCAGCGTAGGTCGGAACAAAGAGACCCAGTACTTC
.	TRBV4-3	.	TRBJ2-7	CASSQVEGGREQYF	TGCGCCAGCAGCCAAGTCGAGGGAGGACGCGAGCAGTACTTC
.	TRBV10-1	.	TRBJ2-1	CASSPDESSYNEQFF	TGCGCCAGCAGCCCCGACGAGAGCTCCTACAATGAGCAGTTCTTC
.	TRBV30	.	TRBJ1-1	CAWSPLRVGNTEAFF	TGTGCCTGGAGCCCGTTGAGGGTGGGGAACACTGAAGCTTTCTTT
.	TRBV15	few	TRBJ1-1	CATSRRLETEAFF	TGTGCCACCAGCAGACGATTGGAGACTGAAGCTTTCTTT
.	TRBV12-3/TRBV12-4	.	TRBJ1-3	CASSFSGSGNTIYF	TGTGCCAGCAGTTTTTCAGGGTCTGGAAACACCATATATTTT
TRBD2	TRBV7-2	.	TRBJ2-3	CASSLGASGNTDTQYF	TGTGCCAGCAGCTTAGGCGCTAGCGGGAACACAGATACGCAGTATTTT
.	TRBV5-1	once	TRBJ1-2	CASSPGQRYGYTF	TGCGCCAGCAGCCCTGGACAGCGGTATGGCTACACCTTC
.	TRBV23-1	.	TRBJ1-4	CASSQSASSHNEKLFF	TGCGCCAGCAGTCAATCGGCCAGCTCTCATAATGAAAAACTGTTTTTT
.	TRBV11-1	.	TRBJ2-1	CASSLGTVSYNEQFF	TGTGCCAGCAGCTTAGGGACAGTCTCCTACAATGAGCAGTTCTTC
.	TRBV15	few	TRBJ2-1	CATSRGGTYNEQFF	TGTGCCACCAGCAGAGGGGGGACTTACAATGAGCAGTTCTTC
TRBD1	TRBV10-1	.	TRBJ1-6	CASSQTGRGSPLHF	TGCGCCAGCAGTCAGACAGGGAGAGGTTCACCCCTCCACTTT
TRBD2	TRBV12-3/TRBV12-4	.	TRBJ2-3	CASSLPNLGLARNTDTQYF	TGTGCCAGCAGTTTACCGAACTTAGGACTAGCCCGAAACACAGATACGCAGTATTTT
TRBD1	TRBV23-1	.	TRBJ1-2	CASSRTGELHGYTF	TGCGCCAGCAGTCGCACAGGGGAGCTACATGGCTACACCTTC
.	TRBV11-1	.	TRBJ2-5	CASSLNWVAETQYF	TGTGCCAGCAGCTTAAATTGGGTAGCGGAGACCCAGTACTTC
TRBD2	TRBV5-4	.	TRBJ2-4	CASSLASPGTSGRGNIQYF	TGTGCCAGCAGCTTGGCCTCCCCCGGGACTAGCGGGAGGGGAAACATTCAGTACTTC
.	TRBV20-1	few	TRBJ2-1	CSARDRRLAGYNEQFF	TGCAGTGCTAGAGATCGTCGCCTAGCTGGGTACAATGAGCAGTTCTTC
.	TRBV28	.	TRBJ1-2	CASSTDRYGYTF	TGTGCCAGCAGTACGGACCGCTATGGCTACACCTTC